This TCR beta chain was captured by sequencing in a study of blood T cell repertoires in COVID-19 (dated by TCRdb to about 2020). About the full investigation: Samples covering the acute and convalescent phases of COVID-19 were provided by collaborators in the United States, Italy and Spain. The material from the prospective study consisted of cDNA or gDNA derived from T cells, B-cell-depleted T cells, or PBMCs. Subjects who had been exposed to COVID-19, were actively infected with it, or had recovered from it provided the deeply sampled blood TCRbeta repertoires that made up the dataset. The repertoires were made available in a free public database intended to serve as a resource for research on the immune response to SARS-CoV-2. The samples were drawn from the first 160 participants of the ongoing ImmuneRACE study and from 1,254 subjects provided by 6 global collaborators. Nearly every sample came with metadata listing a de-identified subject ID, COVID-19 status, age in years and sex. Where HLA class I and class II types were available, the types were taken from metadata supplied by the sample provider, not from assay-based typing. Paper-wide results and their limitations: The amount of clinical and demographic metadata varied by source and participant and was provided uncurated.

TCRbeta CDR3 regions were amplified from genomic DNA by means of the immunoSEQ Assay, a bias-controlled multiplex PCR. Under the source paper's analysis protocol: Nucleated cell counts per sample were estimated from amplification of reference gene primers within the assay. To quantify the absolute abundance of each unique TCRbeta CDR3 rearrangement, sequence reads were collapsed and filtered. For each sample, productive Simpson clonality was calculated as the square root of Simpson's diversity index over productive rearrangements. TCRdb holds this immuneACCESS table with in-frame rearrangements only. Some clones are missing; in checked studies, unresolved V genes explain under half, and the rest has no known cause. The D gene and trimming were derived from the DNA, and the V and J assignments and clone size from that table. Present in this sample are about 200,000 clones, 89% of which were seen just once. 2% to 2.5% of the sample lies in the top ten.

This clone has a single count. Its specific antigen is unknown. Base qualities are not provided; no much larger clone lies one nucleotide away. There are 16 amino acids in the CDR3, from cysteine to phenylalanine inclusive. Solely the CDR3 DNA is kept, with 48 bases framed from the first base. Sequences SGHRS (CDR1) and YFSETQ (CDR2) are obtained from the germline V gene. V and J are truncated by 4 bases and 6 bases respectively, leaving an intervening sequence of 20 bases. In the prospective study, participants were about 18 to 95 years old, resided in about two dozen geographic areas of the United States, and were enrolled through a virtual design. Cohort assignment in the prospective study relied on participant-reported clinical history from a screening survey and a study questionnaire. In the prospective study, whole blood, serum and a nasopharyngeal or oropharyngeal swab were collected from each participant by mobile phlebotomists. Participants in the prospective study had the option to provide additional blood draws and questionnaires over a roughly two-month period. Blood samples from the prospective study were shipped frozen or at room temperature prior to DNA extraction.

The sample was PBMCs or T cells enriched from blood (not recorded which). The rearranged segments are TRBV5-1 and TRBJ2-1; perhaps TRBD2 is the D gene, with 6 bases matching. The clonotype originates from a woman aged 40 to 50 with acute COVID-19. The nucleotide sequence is TGCGCCAGCAGCCCGACCAGCCTAATGGGGGGCAATGAGCAGTTCTTC. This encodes CASSPTSLMGGNEQFF. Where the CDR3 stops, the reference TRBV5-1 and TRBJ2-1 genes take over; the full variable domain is KAGVTQTPRYLIKTRGQQVTLSCSPISGHRSVSWYQQTPGQGLQFLFEYFSETQRNKGNFPGRFSGRQFSNSRSEMNVSTLELGDSALYLCASSPTSLMGGNEQFFGPGTRLTVL.